These 9 T cell receptor beta chains share one sample of origin, sequenced in a study of shared clonotypes between healthy human individuals (dated by TCRdb to between 2020 and 2021). The library was generated by the immunoSEQ multiplex PCR assay. This immuneACCESS table, as held by TCRdb, lists in-frame sequences with V and J called but not all clones. Of the missing ones, under half trace to an unresolved V gene in checked studies; the others have no known cause. The sample table shows some 650,000 clones, and about 97% are seen once. The top ten clonotypes cover roughly 0.055% of the sample. The sample was naive CD4+ T cells sorted from blood. The intended sense of this specimen's cell subset or site label: CD45RA+ positively selected. Source of these receptors: a woman in her twenties or thirties in good health.

The rearrangement links TRBV7-3 to TRBJ1-2, with TRBD1 identical over 7 bases. V gave up 5 bases and J gave up 4 bases; unmatched junction bases: 4. This CDR3 has 13 residues. Looked up from germline, CDR1 is SGHTA and CDR2 is FQGTGA. The CDR3 DNA sequence: TGTGCCAGCAGCCGGGACAGAAGCTATGGCTACACCTTC. Translated: CASSRDRSYGYTF.

The chain links TRBV18 to TRBJ2-7; 10 bases agree with TRBD2. The V segment lost 3 bases and the J segment 4 bases; nucleotides outside the gene matches: 18. The length of the CDR3 is 19 residues. Germline loops: CDR1 KGHSH, CDR2 LQKENI. The DNA for the CDR3 is TGTGCCAGCTCACCTAGTCCGGGCTGGGCCGGGACTAGCGTTTACGAGCAGTACTTC. Encoded protein: CASSPSPGWAGTSVYEQYF.

CDR3 DNA sequence: TGTGCCAGCAGTGGAGGGTTACAGGTTTACAATGAGCAGTTCTTC. Translated: CASSGGLQVYNEQFF. The chain carries TRBV25-1 and TRBJ2-1, with D possibly called TRBD1 or TRBD2 (5 bases each). The CDR3 spans 15 residues. Germline assignment: CDR1 MGHDK and CDR2 SYGVNS. V was shortened by 4 bases and J by 4 bases, with 14 bases between the two germline ends.

A note on this clone: One end of the junction varies from germline; a read error may be responsible. The J gene is TRBJ2-1, the V gene TRBV9; 9 bases line up with TRBD1. In germline, CDR1 is SGDLS, CDR2 YYNGEE. This CDR3 has 15 residues. The CDR3 region is CASNAGTGNSNGQFF. The DNA of the CDR3 is TGTGCCAGCAACGCTGGGACAGGGAATTCAAATGGGCAGTTCTTC.

This chain joins TRBV5-1 and TRBJ2-7; 7 bases map to TRBD2. Germline loops: CDR1 SGHRS, CDR2 YFSETQ. The CDR3 sequence is 15 residues long. V lost 4 bases and J lost 5; bases outside the gene matches: 12. The CDR3, as DNA: TGCGCCAGCAGCCTTGGGGGGAGGGCTTCCCACGAGCAGTACTTC. This codes for CASSLGGRASHEQYF. Variable domain in full (rest from reference TRBV5-1 and TRBJ2-7): KAGVTQTPRYLIKTRGQQVTLSCSPISGHRSVSWYQQTPGQGLQFLFEYFSETQRNKGNFPGRFSGRQFSNSRSEMNVSTLELGDSALYLCASSLGGRASHEQYFGPGTRLTVT.

The chain joins TRBV19 to TRBJ1-5, with 9 bases matching TRBD1. In germline, CDR1 is LNHDA, CDR2 SQIVND (reference sequence). CDR3 length: 16 amino acids. V was clipped by 5 bases and J by 4 bases; unmatched bases: 9. CDR3 DNA sequence: TGTGCCAGTAGTTTCACCGGGACAGGGCTGAATCAGCCCCAGCATTTT. It is translated as CASSFTGTGLNQPQHF.

The V gene is TRBV4-2, the J gene TRBJ1-2; no clear D gene. Germline CDR1 is LGHNA and CDR2 is YNFKEQ. V lost 0 bases and J 4 bases, leaving 9 bases between the germline ends. The CDR3 loop spans 14 amino acids. CDR3 region: CASSQEGAIYGYTF. The DNA for the CDR3 is TGTGCCAGCAGCCAAGAGGGAGCTATCTATGGCTACACCTTC.

The rearrangement joins TRBV19 to TRBJ2-6, with D perhaps TRBD2 (5 bases). Trimming took 7 bases from V and 0 from J, leaving 10 bases between them. This CDR3 is 15 amino acids long. Germline V gene lookup returns CDR1 LNHDA and CDR2 SQIVND (reference sequence). CDR3 DNA: TGTGCCAGTAAAATACTAGACTCTGGGGCCAACGTCCTGACTTTC. Translating it yields CASKILDSGANVLTF. Supplemented by reference TRBV19 and TRBJ2-6, the full variable domain reads DGGITQSPKYLFRKEGQNVTLSCEQNLNHDAMYWYRQDPGQGLRLIYYSQIVNDFQKGDIAEGYSVSREKKESFPLTVTSAQKNPTAFYLCASKILDSGANVLTFGAGSRLTVL.

This clone occurred once. The V and J genes are TRBV11-2 and TRBJ2-2; 7 bases match TRBD2. CDR1 is SGHAT and CDR2 is FQNNGV in the germline V gene. There are 16 residues in the CDR3. V lost 8 bases and J lost 4; bases outside the gene matches: 13. For the CDR3, the DNA is TGTGCCAGCGGGGACGGGCGGGAGTGGGCCACCGGGGAGCTGTTTTTT. Translated: CASGDGREWATGELFF.